The rows below give T cell receptor beta chains drawn from one sample of a study of T cell responses to AZD1222 COVID-19 vaccine. Sequencing was performed with immunoSEQ multiplex PCR; in TCRdb, only in-frame clones are kept and a portion is missing. This sample has about 220,000 clones, with approximately 94% found just once. The sample was peripheral blood, taken on day 0 of MenACWY control vaccination. The origin of the receptors is an adult in good health. The CDR3 runs from the conserved cysteine through the conserved F or W. The order of the fields is V gene, D gene, J gene, clone size, CDR3 DNA, CDR3 protein. A D gene is named only where the DNA matches it firmly. Clone size appears in some rows only: once, few, many, or a class for an expanded clone.

TRBV7-2	.	TRBJ1-2	.	TGTGCCAGCAGCTTTCCCGGGACGGGGGGCTACACCTTC	CASSFPGTGGYTF
TRBV27	TRBD1	TRBJ1-4	.	TGTGCCAGCAGTTTATCGGGGACAGAGGGCGATGAAAAACTGTTTTTT	CASSLSGTEGDEKLFF
TRBV19	.	TRBJ2-3	.	TGTGCCAGTAGTCCCGACTGGGACACAGATACGCAGTATTTT	CASSPDWDTDTQYF
TRBV5-4	TRBD1	TRBJ2-1	once	TGTGCCAGCAGCGCGAGGGGGCGGAATGAGCAGTTCTTC	CASSARGRNEQFF
TRBV28	.	TRBJ1-1	.	TGTGCCAGCAGTCTGGTTGGAAACACTGAAGCTTTCTTT	CASSLVGNTEAFF
TRBV27	TRBD1	TRBJ1-3	.	TGTGCCAGCAGTTTATATCAGGGGGACACCATATATTTT	CASSLYQGDTIYF
TRBV18	.	TRBJ1-5	.	TGTGCCAGCTCAGCCCGGACAGATTATAGCAATCAGCCCCAGCATTTT	CASSARTDYSNQPQHF
TRBV12-3/TRBV12-4	.	TRBJ1-1	.	TGTGCCAGCAGTCCAGATGCGAACACTGAAGCTTTCTTT	CASSPDANTEAFF
TRBV5-5	.	TRBJ2-7	once	TGTGCCAGCCATTCAGACTACTACGAGCAGTACTTC	CASHSDYYEQYF
TRBV6-5	TRBD1	TRBJ1-1	.	TGTGCCATCAGACAGGGCATCACTGAAGCTTTCTTT	CAIRQGITEAFF
TRBV18	.	TRBJ1-1	.	TGTGCCAGCTCACCCCCTGTAGCCACTGAAGCTTTCTTT	CASSPPVATEAFF
TRBV27	.	TRBJ2-1	.	TGTGCCAGCAGTTTTTCGGGGGGCGGCTACAATGAGCAGTTCTTC	CASSFSGGGYNEQFF
TRBV28	TRBD1	TRBJ1-3	.	TGTGCCAGCCTCAGGGGGCCTGGAAACACCATATATTTT	CASLRGPGNTIYF
TRBV3-1/TRBV3-2	TRBD1	TRBJ1-3	once	TGTGCCAGCAGCCAAGCTGATGTACGGACAGGCGTCTCTGGAAACACCATATATTTT	CASSQADVRTGVSGNTIYF
TRBV6-1	TRBD1	TRBJ1-1	.	TGTGCCAGCAGTGAATGGTGGGCAGGGGGACCAGCTTTCTTT	CASSEWWAGGPAFF